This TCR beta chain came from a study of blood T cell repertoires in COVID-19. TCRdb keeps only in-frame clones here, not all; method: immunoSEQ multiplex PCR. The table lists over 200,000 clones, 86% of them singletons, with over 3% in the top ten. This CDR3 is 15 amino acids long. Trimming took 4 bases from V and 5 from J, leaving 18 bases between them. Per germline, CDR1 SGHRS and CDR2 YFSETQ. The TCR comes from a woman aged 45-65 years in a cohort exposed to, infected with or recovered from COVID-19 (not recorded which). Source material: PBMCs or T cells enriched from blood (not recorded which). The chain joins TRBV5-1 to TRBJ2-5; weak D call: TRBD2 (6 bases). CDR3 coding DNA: TGCGCCAGCAGCCCCCCTCGGGGAGGAGGGGAGACCCAGTACTTC. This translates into CASSPPRGGGETQYF.